The T cell receptor beta chain under discussion was sequenced for a study of cytomegalovirus exposure and HLA in healthy donors. Study-wide context: The approximately 110 validation repertoires and the roughly 680 first-cohort repertoires shared a platform, a later analysis reported. Broader study findings: Most sequenced TCRs were rare (though some public TCRs occurred in many donors). Investigators reported 150 to 200 TCR beta chains as tied to cytomegalovirus.

V shed 5 bases and J 2 bases; nucleotides not matched to a gene: 6. The germline V gene encodes CDR1 SEHNR and CDR2 FQNEAQ (reference sequence). The CDR3 has 16 amino acids. Donors were drawn from the approximately 120-subject validation cohort, separate from the roughly 700-subject first cohort. Sequencing used immunoSEQ multiplex PCR; TCRdb keeps in-frame clones, though not all of them. Of approximately 100,000 clones listed, approximately 91% are singletons. Worth noting for this clone: Antigen unknown.

The TCR was taken from a woman younger than 30 in good health and CMV-seronegative. The sequencing sample was made of PBMCs. This sequence joins TRBV7-9 and TRBJ1-4, with 9 bases that match TRBD1. The CDR3 here is CASSAQGAGTNEKLFF. The DNA of the CDR3 is TGTGCCAGCAGCGCACAGGGGGCCGGGACTAATGAAAAACTGTTTTTT. Filled out from reference TRBV7-9 and TRBJ1-4, the complete variable domain reads DTGVSQNPRHKITKRGQNVTFRCDPISEHNRLYWYRQTLGQGPEFLTYFQNEAQLEKSRLLSDRFSAERPKGSFSTLEIQRTEQGDSAMYLCASSAQGAGTNEKLFFGSGTQLSVL.